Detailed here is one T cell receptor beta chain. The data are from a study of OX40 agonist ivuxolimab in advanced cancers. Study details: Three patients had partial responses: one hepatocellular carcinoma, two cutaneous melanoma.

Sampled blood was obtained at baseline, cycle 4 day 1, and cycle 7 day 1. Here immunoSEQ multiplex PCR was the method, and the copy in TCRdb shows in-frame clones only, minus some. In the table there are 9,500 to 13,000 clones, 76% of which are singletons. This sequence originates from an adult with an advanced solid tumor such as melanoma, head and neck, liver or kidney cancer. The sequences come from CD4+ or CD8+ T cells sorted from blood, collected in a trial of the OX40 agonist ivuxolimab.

For the CDR3, the DNA is TGTGCCAGCAGTGTTAATCTAGCGGGGCCCCAAGATACGCAGTATTTT. This encodes CASSVNLAGPQDTQYF. The chain joins TRBV6-4 to TRBJ2-3; 9 nucleotides line up with TRBD2. Losses at the gene ends were 4 bases for V and 5 bases for J; bases not matched to a gene: 10. Germline CDR1 is MRHNA and CDR2 is SNTAGT. The CDR3 covers 16 residues.